This T cell receptor beta chain was found in a study of blood T cell repertoires in COVID-19. Whole-study context: Italy, Spain and the United States were the sources of the convalescent and acute COVID-19 samples.

Per the original methods: Amplification from reference gene primers served as the basis for estimated nucleated cell counts. Sequencing was performed with immunoSEQ multiplex PCR; in TCRdb, only in-frame clones are kept and a portion is missing. V, J and clone size reflect that table, while D and trimming were determined from the DNA. This table has about 280,000 clones, around 90% appearing once. The V and J ends lost 6 bases and 7 bases respectively, with 16 bases between them. The CDR3 runs 13 residues. The sequence came from a man in his fifties with acute or convalescent COVID-19. This chain links TRBV12-3 or TRBV12-4 with TRBJ2-7; TRBD2 is a possible D gene (5 bases). Source material: peripheral blood. CDR3 in DNA: TGTGCCAGCAGAGCGGCCCCAACGGGAGAGCAGTACTTC. Translated, it gives CASRAAPTGEQYF.